The subject of this entry is one T cell receptor (beta chain). The data were obtained in a study of shared T cell receptors in the human thymus. V was pared by 1 base and J by 6 bases, with 7 bases of the junction left unmatched. Looked up from germline, CDR1 is SGHDT and CDR2 is YYEEEE. This CDR3 has 15 residues. The protocol was immunoSEQ multiplex PCR, while the TCRdb copy is restricted to in-frame clones and leaves out a portion. The data show more than 550,000 clones, over 75% seen once. These data were also filed under a second study, of human thymus T cells. That work states: It looked as if thymic and blood repertoires used V and J genes in a biased way.

The chain has TRBV5-6 and TRBJ1-5, with 7 bases fitting TRBD1. The origin of this receptor is a girl in the first two years of life with a congenital heart defect. Input material: thymocytes. The CDR3 loop is CASSLQQGQGQPQHF. CDR3 in DNA: TGTGCCAGCAGCTTGCAACAGGGGCAGGGTCAGCCCCAGCATTTT.